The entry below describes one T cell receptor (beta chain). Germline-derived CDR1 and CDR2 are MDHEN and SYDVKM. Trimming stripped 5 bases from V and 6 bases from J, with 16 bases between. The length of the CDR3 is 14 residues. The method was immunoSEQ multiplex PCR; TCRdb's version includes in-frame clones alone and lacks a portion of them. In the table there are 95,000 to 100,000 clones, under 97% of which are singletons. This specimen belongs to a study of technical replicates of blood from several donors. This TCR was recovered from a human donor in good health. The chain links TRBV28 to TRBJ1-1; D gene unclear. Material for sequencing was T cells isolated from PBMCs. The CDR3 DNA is TGTGCCAGCAGTATGTTTCTGGAGGTCCCTGAAGCTTTCTTT. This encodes CASSMFLEVPEAFF.